This TCR beta chain originates from a study of T cell responses to AZD1222 COVID-19 vaccine. Study observations and caveats: Donors in the cohort were predominantly white British and more often female, and clonal diversity was possibly underestimated. Spike-specific TCR breadth and depth were elevated following two AZD1222 doses.

The V end lost 0 bases, the J end lost 8 bases, and 11 bases lay between the germline ends. This CDR3 has 13 amino acids. Germline CDR1 is SGHRS and CDR2 is YFSETQ. Method: immunoSEQ multiplex PCR; TCRdb's copy keeps in-frame clones and lacks some. The sample shows 200,000 or so clones, 85% to 90% of them seen only once. Regarding this clone: Its antigen is still unknown.

V usage is TRBV5-1 and J usage is TRBJ1-2; D remains ambiguous. This material consisted of peripheral blood, taken on day 0 of AZD1222 vaccination. This sequence was found in an adult in good health. CDR3 in DNA: TGCGCCAGCAGCTTGGCCGTAGTACAGGGCTACACCTTC. Encoded protein: CASSLAVVQGYTF.